This T cell receptor beta chain was obtained from a study of T cells in narcolepsy. At the level of the study: Enrolled donors included narcolepsy type 1 or type 2 patients and healthy controls.

This CDR3 is built from 11 residues. This clone was observed once. Its antigen is undetermined. Points from the study as a whole: Autoreactive HCRT-specific and TRIB2-specific clonotypes were marked in same-patient CSF-versus-blood CD4+ comparisons. Healthy controls reportedly lacked the autoreactive clonotypes serially found in patients' blood.

Produced via immunoSEQ multiplex PCR; TCRdb's table is partial and in-frame only. Of 25,000 to 35,000 clones in the sample, around 74% were seen once. The rearrangement joins TRBV21-1 to TRBJ2-7. TRBV21-1 represents a pseudogene. The source is a human donor in good health. Sequencing was done on a sample of memory (CD45RA-) CD4+ T cells from blood. For the CDR3, the DNA is TGTGCCAGCAGCAAGGTATGCGAGCAGTACTTC. Amino acids: CASSKVCEQYF.